These T cell receptor beta chains were read from a single sample in a study of shared clonotypes between healthy human individuals. Using immunoSEQ multiplex PCR, the repertoire was profiled, and TCRdb retains in-frame clones only, with some absent. The sample includes 1,400,000 or so clones, less than 99% of them seen just once. Sequencing used naive CD4+ T cells sorted from blood. The receptors were gathered from a man aged 25 to 40 in good health. Both conserved end residues are part of each CDR3. The order of the fields is D gene, CDR3 length, V gene, clone size, J gene, CDR3 protein, CDR3 DNA. D genes are given only for firm matches. Rows give clone size only sometimes, using once, few, many, or a class for an expanded clone.

>-|19|TRBV9|-|TRBJ2-5
CASSAELRAYPRFQETQYF
TGTGCCAGCAGCGCAGAACTAAGGGCTTACCCTAGATTTCAAGAGACCCAGTACTTC
>TRBD2|18|TRBV18|-|TRBJ2-3
CASSQLAPSGRAGDTQYF
TGTGCCAGCTCACAACTAGCCCCTAGCGGGAGGGCCGGAGATACGCAGTATTTT
>-|14|TRBV6-5|-|TRBJ2-7
CASSYGGGGYEQYF
TGTGCCAGCAGTTACGGGGGTGGTGGGTACGAGCAGTACTTC
>-|14|TRBV5-1|once|TRBJ1-2
CASSLETMTGGYTF
TGCGCCAGCAGCTTGGAGACCATGACGGGAGGCTACACCTTC
>-|11|TRBV29-1|-|TRBJ1-1
CSPSSDTEAFF
TGCAGCCCATCATCGGACACTGAAGCTTTCTTT
>-|14|TRBV5-1|-|TRBJ2-1
CASSLESAYNEQFF
TGCGCCAGCAGCTTGGAGTCGGCCTACAATGAGCAGTTCTTC
>-|15|TRBV11-3|-|TRBJ1-5
CASSPDSYNNQPQHF
TGTGCCAGCAGCCCGGACAGTTATAACAATCAGCCCCAGCATTTT
>-|14|TRBV5-1|-|TRBJ2-1
CASSERGQANEQFF
TGCGCCAGCAGCGAACGAGGGCAGGCCAATGAGCAGTTCTTC
>TRBD2|15|TRBV7-9|-|TRBJ2-1
CASSQSSGRGDEQFF
TGTGCCAGCAGCCAATCTAGCGGGAGGGGAGATGAGCAGTTCTTC
>-|13|TRBV19|-|TRBJ2-2
CASSLSRAGELFF
TGTGCCAGTAGCCTATCTAGGGCCGGGGAGCTGTTTTTT
>TRBD2|17|TRBV7-9|-|TRBJ2-7
CASSSASLTSGNYEQYF
TGTGCCAGCAGCTCCGCCTCCTTGACTAGCGGTAACTACGAGCAGTACTTC
>-|11|TRBV18|-|TRBJ2-7
CASSPGSEQYF
TGTGCCAGCTCACCGGGGAGCGAGCAGTACTTC
>-|14|TRBV5-1|-|TRBJ2-7
CASRVSIGAYEQYF
TGCGCCAGCAGGGTCTCAATCGGCGCCTACGAGCAGTACTTC
>TRBD2|15|TRBV28|-|TRBJ2-1
CASRLLRERNNEQFF
TGTGCCAGCAGGCTGCTGCGGGAGCGTAACAATGAGCAGTTCTTC
>-|13|TRBV29-1|-|TRBJ1-2
CSVEEQEHYGYTF
TGCAGCGTTGAAGAGCAGGAGCACTATGGCTACACCTTC
>-|13|TRBV5-1|-|TRBJ2-3
CASSLRRTDTQYF
TGCGCCAGCAGCTTGAGACGCACAGATACGCAGTATTTT
>-|16|TRBV18|-|TRBJ1-2
CASSPLERETPYGYTF
TGTGCCAGCTCACCACTAGAGAGAGAAACCCCCTATGGCTACACCTTC
>-|13|TRBV5-5|-|TRBJ2-7
CASSLTVPYEQYF
TGTGCCAGCAGCTTGACAGTTCCCTACGAGCAGTACTTC
>TRBD1|15|TRBV6-5|-|TRBJ1-2
CASSSPAGGNYGYTF
TGTGCCAGCAGCTCCCCAGCAGGGGGTAACTATGGCTACACCTTC
>TRBD1|15|TRBV5-4|-|TRBJ1-5
CASSLDRGSNQPQHF
TGTGCCAGCAGCTTGGACAGGGGCAGCAATCAGCCCCAGCATTTT
>TRBD1|16|TRBV25-1|-|TRBJ1-4
CASSESRDRASEKLFF
TGTGCCAGCAGTGAGTCTCGGGACAGGGCTTCCGAAAAACTGTTTTTT
>-|15|TRBV4-2|-|TRBJ1-1
CASSQGTAETTEAFF
TGTGCCAGCAGCCAAGGGACAGCGGAAACCACTGAAGCTTTCTTT
>TRBD1|16|TRBV14|once|TRBJ2-3
CASSQVGTGFTDTQYF
TGTGCCAGCAGCCAAGTTGGGACAGGCTTCACAGATACGCAGTATTTT
>-|17|TRBV18|-|TRBJ1-3
CASSSEFPGSSGNTIYF
TGTGCCAGCTCATCCGAATTTCCGGGGTCCTCTGGAAACACCATATATTTT
>TRBD2|19|TRBV9|-|TRBJ2-7
CASSVRRDTLAGEWYEQYF
TGTGCCAGCAGCGTACGTCGAGATACCTTAGCGGGAGAGTGGTACGAGCAGTACTTC
>-|13|TRBV18|once|TRBJ2-2
CASRSGLSGELFF
TGTGCCAGCCGATCAGGGTTATCCGGGGAGCTGTTTTTT
>TRBD2|17|TRBV5-1|-|TRBJ2-7
CASSLKTSAIRGYEQYF
TGCGCCAGCAGCCTGAAGACTAGCGCGATACGCGGCTACGAGCAGTACTTC
>TRBD1|16|TRBV27|-|TRBJ2-1
CASSLTTGTGNNEQFF
TGTGCCAGCAGTCTAACCACCGGGACAGGGAACAATGAGCAGTTCTTC
>-|14|TRBV7-9|-|TRBJ2-5
CASSGGGAGETQYF
TGTGCCAGCAGCGGAGGGGGCGCCGGGGAGACCCAGTACTTC
>TRBD2|14|TRBV29-1|-|TRBJ2-4
CSVGGGSLGNIQYF
TGCAGCGTTGGGGGCGGGAGTCTGGGGAACATTCAGTACTTC
>-|12|TRBV29-1|-|TRBJ1-3
CSVRGVADTIYF
TGCAGCGTTAGAGGGGTGGCGGACACCATATATTTT
>-|14|TRBV7-6|-|TRBJ2-2
CASSSTLVSGELFF
TGTGCCAGCAGCTCGACCCTAGTCAGCGGGGAGCTGTTTTTT
>-|15|TRBV5-1|-|TRBJ2-4
CASRDLEIAKNIQYF
TGCGCCAGCAGAGACCTGGAGATAGCCAAAAACATTCAGTACTTC
>-|15|TRBV2|-|TRBJ1-1
CASSDGHRKNTEAFF
TGTGCCAGCAGTGACGGACACCGAAAGAACACTGAAGCTTTCTTT
>-|14|TRBV7-9|-|TRBJ1-4
CASTPGATNEKLFF
TGTGCCAGCACCCCCGGGGCAACTAATGAAAAACTGTTTTTT